This record concerns one T cell receptor (beta chain) sequence. Its specificity is unknown. V was shortened by 3 bases and J by 6 bases, with 11 bases between the two germline ends. The CDR3 consists of 13 residues. The germline V gene has CDR1 ENHRY and CDR2 SYGVKD. This sample was taken from a study of CD8 T cell repertoires and HIV-1 epitope variants. Sequenced by immunoSEQ multiplex PCR; TCRdb stores in-frame clones only, minus some. The sample lists fewer than 5,500 clones, 66% seen once, with approximately 37% in the top ten. This TCR derives from a male donor with HIV. Sequences were obtained from cultured CD8+ T cells derived from PBMCs. The chain recombines TRBV10-3 with TRBJ1-2, with D uncertain. CDR3 region: CAISEVGPDGYTF. CDR3 DNA sequence: TGTGCCATCAGTGAAGTTGGGCCAGATGGCTACACCTTC.